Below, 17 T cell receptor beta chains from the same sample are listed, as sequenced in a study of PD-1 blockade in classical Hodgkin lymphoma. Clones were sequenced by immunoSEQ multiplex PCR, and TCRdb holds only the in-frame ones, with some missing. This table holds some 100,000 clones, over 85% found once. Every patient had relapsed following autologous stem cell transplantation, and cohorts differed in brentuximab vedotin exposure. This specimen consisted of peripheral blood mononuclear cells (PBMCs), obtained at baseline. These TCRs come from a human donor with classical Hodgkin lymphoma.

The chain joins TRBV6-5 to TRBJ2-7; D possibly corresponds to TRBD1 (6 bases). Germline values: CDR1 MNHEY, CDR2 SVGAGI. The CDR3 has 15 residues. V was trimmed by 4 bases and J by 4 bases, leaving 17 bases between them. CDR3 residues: CASSSYTGFVYEQYF. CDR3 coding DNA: TGTGCCAGCAGTTCCTATACAGGGTTTGTGTACGAGCAGTACTTC.

CDR3 sequence reads: CASKAGGRYNEQFF. The CDR3 DNA sequence: TGTGCCAGCAAGGCAGGGGGTCGCTACAATGAGCAGTTCTTC. This chain uses TRBV28 with TRBJ2-1, with 7 positions matching TRBD1. The CDR3 consists of 14 residues. With 7 bases clipped from V and 3 bases from J, the junction kept 6 bases outside the gene matches. Germline V CDR1 and CDR2: MDHEN, SYDVKM.

The CDR3 DNA reads as TGCAGCGTTGAACTGCCCGCCGCGGAGCAGTACTTC. This codes for CSVELPAAEQYF. The rearrangement joins TRBV29-1 to TRBJ2-7; no reliable D call. The CDR3 is made up of 12 amino acids. The V gene's germline CDR1 is SQVTM and CDR2 ANQGSEA. The ends were cut back, 2 bases at V and 7 bases at J, with 12 bases in the middle.

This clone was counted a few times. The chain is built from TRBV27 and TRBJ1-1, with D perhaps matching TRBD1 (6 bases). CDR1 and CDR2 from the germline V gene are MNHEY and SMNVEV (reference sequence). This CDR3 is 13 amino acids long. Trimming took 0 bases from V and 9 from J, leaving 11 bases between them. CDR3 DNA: TGTGCCAGCAGTTTATCAGGACAGAATAAAGCTTTCTTT. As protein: CASSLSGQNKAFF.

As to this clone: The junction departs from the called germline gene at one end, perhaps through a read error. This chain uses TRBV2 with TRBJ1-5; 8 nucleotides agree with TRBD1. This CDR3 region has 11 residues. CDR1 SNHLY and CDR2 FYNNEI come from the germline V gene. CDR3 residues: CASRRDRRQDF. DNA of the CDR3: TGTGCCAGCAGAAGGGACAGGCGCCAAGATTTT.

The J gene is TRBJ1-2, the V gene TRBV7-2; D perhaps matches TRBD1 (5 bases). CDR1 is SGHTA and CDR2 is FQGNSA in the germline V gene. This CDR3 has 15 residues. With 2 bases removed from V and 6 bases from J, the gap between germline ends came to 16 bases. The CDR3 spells CASSLWAWGPDGYTF. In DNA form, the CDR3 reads TGTGCCAGCAGCTTATGGGCTTGGGGCCCGGATGGCTACACCTTC.

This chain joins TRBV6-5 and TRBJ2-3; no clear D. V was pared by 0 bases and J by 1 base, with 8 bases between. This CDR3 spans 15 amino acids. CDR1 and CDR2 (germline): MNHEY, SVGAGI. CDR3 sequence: CASSYSPRGTDTQYF. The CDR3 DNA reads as TGTGCCAGCAGTTACTCGCCTAGGGGCACAGATACGCAGTATTTT.

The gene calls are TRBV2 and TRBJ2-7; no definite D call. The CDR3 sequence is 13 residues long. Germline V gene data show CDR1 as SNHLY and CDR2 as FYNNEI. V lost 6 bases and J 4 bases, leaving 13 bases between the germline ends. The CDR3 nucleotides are TGTGCCAGCAGGACGGTGCCCGGGTACGAGCAGTACTTC. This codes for CASRTVPGYEQYF.

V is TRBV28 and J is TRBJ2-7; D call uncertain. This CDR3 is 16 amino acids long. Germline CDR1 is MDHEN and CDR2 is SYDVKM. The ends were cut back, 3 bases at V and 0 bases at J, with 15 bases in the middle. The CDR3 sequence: CASSFPDSISSYEQYF. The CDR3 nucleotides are TGTGCCAGCAGTTTTCCCGATTCTATTAGCTCCTACGAGCAGTACTTC.

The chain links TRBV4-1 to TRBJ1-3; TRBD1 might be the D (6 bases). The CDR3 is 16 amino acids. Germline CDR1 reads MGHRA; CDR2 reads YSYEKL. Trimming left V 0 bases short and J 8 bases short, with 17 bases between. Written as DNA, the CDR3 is TGCGCCAGCAGCCAAGATCAGGGGTCGAGGTCGGACACCATATATTTT. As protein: CASSQDQGSRSDTIYF.

The CDR3 reads CASSIRGPNQPQHF. CDR3 nucleotides: TGTGCCAGTAGTATACGGGGACCCAATCAGCCCCAGCATTTT. This rearrangement joins TRBV19 to TRBJ1-5; maybe TRBD1 (5 bases). V lost 2 bases and J lost 3, with 8 bases in between. The germline V gene has CDR1 LNHDA and CDR2 SQIVND (reference sequence). This CDR3 comprises 14 residues. Looking up the rest from reference TRBV19 and TRBJ1-5 gives the full variable domain: DGGITQSPKYLFRKEGQNVTLSCEQNLNHDAMYWYRQDPGQGLRLIYYSQIVNDFQKGDIAEGYSVSREKKESFPLTVTSAQKNPTAFYLCASSIRGPNQPQHFGDGTRLSIL.

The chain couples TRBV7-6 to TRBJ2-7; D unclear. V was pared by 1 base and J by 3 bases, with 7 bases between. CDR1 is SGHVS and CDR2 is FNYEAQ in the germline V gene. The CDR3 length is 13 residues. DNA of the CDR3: TGTGCCAGCAGCTTAGGGCCTAGCTACGAGCAGTACTTC. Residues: CASSLGPSYEQYF.

Written as DNA, the CDR3 is TGTGCCAGCAGTTGGGACCTTTACGAGCAGTACTTC. This gives the protein CASSWDLYEQYF. This rearrangement joins TRBV28 to TRBJ2-7, with D perhaps being TRBD1 or TRBD2 (5 bases each). Germline V gives CDR1 MDHEN, CDR2 SYDVKM. V was clipped by 4 bases and J by 4 bases, with 8 bases between them. This CDR3 has 12 amino acids. The full variable domain, with the rest looked up from reference TRBV28 and TRBJ2-7, is DVKVTQSSRYLVKRTGEKVFLECVQDMDHENMFWYRQDPGLGLRLIYFSYDVKMKEKGDIPEGYSVSREKKERFSLILESASTNQTSMYLCASSWDLYEQYFGPGTRLTVT.

CDR3 in amino acids: CASEFRREIGDTQYF. As DNA, the CDR3 is TGTGCCAGTGAGTTCCGGCGGGAGATAGGAGATACGCAGTATTTT. The chain carries TRBV2 and TRBJ2-3, with 7 positions matching TRBD2. CDR1 and CDR2 (germline): SNHLY, FYNNEI. The trim removed 9 bases at V and 5 bases at J, leaving 14 bases unmatched. There are 15 residues in the CDR3.

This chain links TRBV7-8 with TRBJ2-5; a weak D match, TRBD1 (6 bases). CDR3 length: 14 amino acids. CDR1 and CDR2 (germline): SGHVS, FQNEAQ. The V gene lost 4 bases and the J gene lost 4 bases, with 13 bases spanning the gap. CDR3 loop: CASSSRTVVETQYF. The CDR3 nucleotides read TGTGCCAGCAGCTCGCGGACAGTCGTAGAGACCCAGTACTTC.

The CDR3 is CASSQTASSGNTIYF. As DNA, the CDR3 is TGTGCCAGCAGTCAAACAGCGAGCTCTGGAAACACCATATATTTT. This chain joins TRBV27 and TRBJ1-3; no firm D call. V gave up 5 bases and J gave up 0 bases, with 11 bases separating them. Germline CDR1 MNHEY, CDR2 SMNVEV (reference sequence). The CDR3 runs 15 residues.

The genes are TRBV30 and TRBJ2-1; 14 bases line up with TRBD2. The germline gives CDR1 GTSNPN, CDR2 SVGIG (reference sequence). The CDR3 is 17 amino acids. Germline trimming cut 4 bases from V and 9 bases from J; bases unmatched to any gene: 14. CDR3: CAWNRLAGGPRGGEQFF. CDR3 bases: TGTGCCTGGAACCGACTAGCGGGAGGGCCGCGTGGAGGTGAGCAGTTCTTC.